The sequence of this T cell receptor (beta chain) was determined in a study of T cell clonality in common variable immunodeficiency. V was clipped by 3 bases and J by 7 bases, with 16 bases between them. The CDR3 spans 15 residues. In germline, CDR1 is GTSNPN, CDR2 SVGIG (reference sequence). There are many counts of this clone. The CDR3 is cut off 3 residues early in the read; its end comes from the germline J gene. The table came from immunoSEQ multiplex PCR; TCRdb's copy has only in-frame clones and leaves some out. The sample presents about 42,000 clones, none singletons. The material sequenced was peripheral blood mononuclear cells. The receptor was derived from a person aged 18-70 years in good health. The V gene is TRBV30, the J gene TRBJ1-6; TRBD1 might be the D (5 bases). The part of the CDR3 DNA that was read is TGTGCCTGGAGGGGGAAAACAGGCGAAAATTCACCC. It yields the protein CAWRGKTGENSP. The full CDR3 protein is CAWRGKTGENSPLHF.